The text below deals with one TCR beta chain. The sample comes from a study of beta chain features in type 1 diabetes. Sequencing targeted expressed TCRB transcripts, as all isolated RNA had been reverse transcribed. Measured with immunoSEQ multiplex PCR; TCRdb has only the in-frame clones, and not every one. The sample has around 180,000 clones; more than 10% are singletons. Germline-derived CDR1 and CDR2 are MDHEN and SYDVKM. After removal of 6 bases from V and 6 bases from J, the junction contained 14 bases not matched to a gene. CDR3 length: 18 amino acids. V usage is TRBV28 and J usage is TRBJ2-3; 14 nucleotides line up with TRBD2. This clonotype was sampled from a woman aged 18-35 years in good health. What was sequenced was central memory CD4+ T cells from blood. The CDR3 reads CASSPLGLAGGRADTQYF. DNA for the CDR3: TGTGCCAGCAGCCCACTCGGACTAGCGGGAGGAAGGGCCGATACGCAGTATTTT.